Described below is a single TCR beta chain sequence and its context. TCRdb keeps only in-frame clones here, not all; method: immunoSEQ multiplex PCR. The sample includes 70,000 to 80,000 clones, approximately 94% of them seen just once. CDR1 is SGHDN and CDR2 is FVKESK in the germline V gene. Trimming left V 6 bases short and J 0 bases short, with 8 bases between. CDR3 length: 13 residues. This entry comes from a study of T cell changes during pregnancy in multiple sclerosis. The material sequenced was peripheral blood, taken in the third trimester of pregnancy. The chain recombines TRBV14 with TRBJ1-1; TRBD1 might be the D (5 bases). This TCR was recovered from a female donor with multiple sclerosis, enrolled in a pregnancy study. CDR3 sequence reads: CASRQVMNTEAFF. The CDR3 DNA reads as TGTGCCAGCAGACAGGTTATGAACACTGAAGCTTTCTTT.